This T cell receptor beta chain was sequenced for a study of blood T cell repertoires in COVID-19. Study context: Researchers got acute and convalescent COVID-19 samples from the United States, Italy and Spain.

The protocol was immunoSEQ multiplex PCR, while the TCRdb copy is restricted to in-frame clones and leaves out a portion. The table shows around 250,000 clones, with about 80% occurring only once. Germline CDR1 MDHEN, CDR2 SYDVKM. This CDR3 is 13 amino acids long. With 5 bases removed from V and 7 bases from J, the gap between germline ends came to 12 bases. What was sequenced was PBMCs or T cells enriched from blood (not recorded which). The receptor was derived from a man aged 35 to 55 who had recovered from COVID-19. The chain uses TRBV28 and TRBJ2-1; no definite D call. The CDR3 is CASSPPPGNEQFF. CDR3 DNA: TGTGCCAGCAGTCCCCCCCCAGGAAATGAGCAGTTCTTC. The entire variable domain, with the rest obtained from reference TRBV28 and TRBJ2-1, is as follows: DVKVTQSSRYLVKRTGEKVFLECVQDMDHENMFWYRQDPGLGLRLIYFSYDVKMKEKGDIPEGYSVSREKKERFSLILESASTNQTSMYLCASSPPPGNEQFFGPGTRLTVL.